The rows below give T cell receptor beta chains drawn from one sample of a study of cytomegalovirus exposure and HLA in healthy donors. Sequencing used immunoSEQ multiplex PCR; TCRdb keeps in-frame clones, though not all of them. This table has approximately 120,000 clones, approximately 71% appearing once. The sample consisted of PBMCs. The receptor source for this set is a man in his forties in good health and CMV-seronegative. CDR3s include the opening cysteine and the closing phenylalanine or tryptophan. The order of the fields is V gene, J gene, D gene, clone size, CDR3 length, CDR3 protein, CDR3 DNA. A D gene is named only where the DNA matches it firmly. Expanded clones are given a class, and other clones once, few, many or no size at all.

v_call: TRBV14; j_call: TRBJ1-6; d_call: TRBD1; clone_size: -; cdr3_length: 15; cdr3_aa: CGKLGRGPGNSPLHF; cdr3_nt: TGTGGGAAGCTGGGCAGGGGGCCTGGTAATTCACCCCTCCACTTT
v_call: TRBV13; j_call: TRBJ2-7; d_call: -; clone_size: -; cdr3_length: 14; cdr3_aa: CASSLERREDEQYF; cdr3_nt: TGTGCCAGCAGCTTAGAACGCAGGGAAGACGAGCAGTACTTC
v_call: TRBV5-4; j_call: TRBJ1-3; d_call: -; clone_size: -; cdr3_length: 16; cdr3_aa: CASSSGLLSSGNTIYF; cdr3_nt: TGTGCCAGCAGCTCGGGACTCCTGAGCTCTGGAAACACCATATATTTT
v_call: TRBV29-1; j_call: TRBJ1-2; d_call: -; clone_size: -; cdr3_length: 13; cdr3_aa: CSVVREGNYGYTF; cdr3_nt: TGCAGCGTTGTCAGGGAGGGAAACTATGGCTACACCTTC
v_call: TRBV7-2; j_call: TRBJ1-6; d_call: -; clone_size: -; cdr3_length: 15; cdr3_aa: CASSLVTAPNSPLHF; cdr3_nt: TGTGCCAGCAGCTTAGTCACAGCTCCGAATTCACCCCTCCACTTT
v_call: TRBV13; j_call: TRBJ1-1; d_call: -; clone_size: -; cdr3_length: 12; cdr3_aa: CASTPGNTEAFF; cdr3_nt: TGTGCCAGCACACCAGGGAACACTGAAGCTTTCTTT
v_call: TRBV29-1; j_call: TRBJ1-4; d_call: -; clone_size: -; cdr3_length: 13; cdr3_aa: CSVEGRAGEKLFF; cdr3_nt: TGCAGCGTTGAAGGCCGGGCGGGAGAAAAACTGTTTTTT
v_call: TRBV10-3; j_call: TRBJ2-3; d_call: -; clone_size: -; cdr3_length: 11; cdr3_aa: CAIGGADTQYF; cdr3_nt: TGTGCCATCGGCGGGGCTGATACGCAGTATTTT
v_call: TRBV2; j_call: TRBJ1-1; d_call: -; clone_size: -; cdr3_length: 16; cdr3_aa: CASSELANPPNAEAFF; cdr3_nt: TGTGCCAGCAGTGAACTAGCCAATCCTCCGAACGCTGAAGCTTTCTTT
v_call: TRBV4-1; j_call: TRBJ2-5; d_call: TRBD1; clone_size: once; cdr3_length: 16; cdr3_aa: CASSRNRDSLEETQYF; cdr3_nt: TGCGCCAGCAGCCGAAACCGGGACAGCCTTGAAGAGACCCAGTACTTC
v_call: TRBV5-1; j_call: TRBJ2-6; d_call: TRBD2; clone_size: -; cdr3_length: 18; cdr3_aa: CASSWIAGAPSGANVLTF; cdr3_nt: TGCGCCAGCAGCTGGATAGCGGGGGCCCCCTCTGGGGCCAACGTCCTGACTTTC
v_call: TRBV5-6; j_call: TRBJ2-7; d_call: -; clone_size: -; cdr3_length: 13; cdr3_aa: CASSEGSTYEQYF; cdr3_nt: TGTGCCAGCAGCGAGGGATCCACCTACGAGCAGTACTTC
v_call: TRBV5-1; j_call: TRBJ1-5; d_call: -; clone_size: -; cdr3_length: 13; cdr3_aa: CASSLGEDQPQHF; cdr3_nt: TGCGCCAGCAGCTTGGGAGAGGATCAGCCCCAGCATTTT
v_call: TRBV10-3; j_call: TRBJ1-3; d_call: TRBD1; clone_size: -; cdr3_length: 14; cdr3_aa: CAISEQGAGNTIYF; cdr3_nt: TGTGCCATCAGTGAACAGGGGGCGGGAAACACCATATATTTT
v_call: TRBV5-1; j_call: TRBJ2-2; d_call: TRBD1; clone_size: -; cdr3_length: 15; cdr3_aa: CASRRQGLDTGELFF; cdr3_nt: TGCGCCAGCAGGCGACAGGGCTTGGACACCGGGGAGCTGTTTTTT
v_call: TRBV11-3; j_call: TRBJ2-3; d_call: TRBD1; clone_size: -; cdr3_length: 18; cdr3_aa: CASSTGRGTGGDTDTQYF; cdr3_nt: TGTGCCAGCAGCACGGGACGCGGGACAGGGGGGGACACAGATACGCAGTATTTT
v_call: TRBV19; j_call: TRBJ1-1; d_call: -; clone_size: -; cdr3_length: 12; cdr3_aa: CASNLRGAEAFF; cdr3_nt: TGTGCCAGTAACCTGCGGGGCGCTGAAGCTTTCTTT
v_call: TRBV29-1; j_call: TRBJ1-2; d_call: TRBD1; clone_size: few; cdr3_length: 13; cdr3_aa: CSVVGTGPYGYTF; cdr3_nt: TGCAGCGTTGTTGGGACAGGGCCATATGGCTACACCTTC
v_call: TRBV27; j_call: TRBJ1-2; d_call: -; clone_size: -; cdr3_length: 16; cdr3_aa: CASSSQGGWQRGGYTF; cdr3_nt: TGTGCCAGCAGTTCCCAAGGAGGGTGGCAGCGAGGGGGCTACACCTTC
v_call: TRBV6-4; j_call: TRBJ1-5; d_call: -; clone_size: -; cdr3_length: 17; cdr3_aa: CASSDSNVSGKFQPQHF; cdr3_nt: TGTGCCAGCAGTGACTCGAATGTATCAGGAAAATTTCAGCCCCAGCATTTT
v_call: TRBV12-5; j_call: TRBJ2-6; d_call: -; clone_size: -; cdr3_length: 15; cdr3_aa: CASGLGGSGANVLTF; cdr3_nt: TGTGCTAGTGGTTTAGGGGGCTCTGGGGCCAACGTCCTGACTTTC
v_call: TRBV5-1; j_call: TRBJ2-7; d_call: -; clone_size: -; cdr3_length: 15; cdr3_aa: CASSLDRNTYFEQYF; cdr3_nt: TGCGCCAGCAGCTTGGACAGGAATACTTATTTCGAGCAGTACTTC
v_call: TRBV10-3; j_call: TRBJ2-7; d_call: TRBD1; clone_size: -; cdr3_length: 13; cdr3_aa: CAILRDRTYEQYF; cdr3_nt: TGTGCCATCCTCCGGGACAGAACCTACGAGCAGTACTTC
v_call: TRBV29-1; j_call: TRBJ2-5; d_call: TRBD1; clone_size: -; cdr3_length: 12; cdr3_aa: CSVGTGGETQYF; cdr3_nt: TGCAGCGTTGGGACAGGGGGCGAGACCCAGTACTTC
v_call: TRBV9; j_call: TRBJ1-3; d_call: TRBD1; clone_size: few; cdr3_length: 16; cdr3_aa: CASSPRQGGSGNTIYF; cdr3_nt: TGTGCCAGCAGCCCCAGACAGGGAGGATCTGGAAACACCATATATTTT
v_call: TRBV5-4; j_call: TRBJ2-7; d_call: TRBD1; clone_size: -; cdr3_length: 14; cdr3_aa: CASSGGQRSYEQYF; cdr3_nt: TGTGCCAGCAGCGGGGGACAGCGCTCCTACGAGCAGTACTTC
v_call: TRBV6-5; j_call: TRBJ2-7; d_call: -; clone_size: -; cdr3_length: 15; cdr3_aa: CASSSLTGRPYEQYF; cdr3_nt: TGTGCCAGCAGTTCCCTGACGGGAAGACCCTACGAGCAGTACTTC
v_call: TRBV19; j_call: TRBJ1-2; d_call: TRBD1; clone_size: few; cdr3_length: 15; cdr3_aa: CASSIGQGSNYGYTF; cdr3_nt: TGTGCCAGTAGTATAGGACAGGGATCCAACTATGGCTACACCTTC
v_call: TRBV15; j_call: TRBJ2-2; d_call: TRBD2; clone_size: -; cdr3_length: 14; cdr3_aa: CATSRAGGWGELFF; cdr3_nt: TGTGCCACCAGCAGAGCGGGGGGGTGGGGGGAGCTGTTTTTT
v_call: TRBV9; j_call: TRBJ2-7; d_call: TRBD2; clone_size: -; cdr3_length: 14; cdr3_aa: CASSAGLAGEEQYF; cdr3_nt: TGTGCCAGCAGCGCGGGACTAGCGGGGGAAGAGCAGTACTTC
v_call: TRBV7-2; j_call: TRBJ2-7; d_call: TRBD1; clone_size: -; cdr3_length: 14; cdr3_aa: CASTGDRGLYEQYF; cdr3_nt: TGTGCCAGCACCGGGGACAGGGGGCTCTACGAGCAGTACTTC
v_call: TRBV19; j_call: TRBJ2-3; d_call: TRBD1; clone_size: -; cdr3_length: 18; cdr3_aa: CASAKGQGANLGTDTQYF; cdr3_nt: TGTGCCAGTGCTAAGGGGCAGGGGGCGAACCTGGGTACAGATACGCAGTATTTT